A selection of T cell receptor beta chains follows, all from one sample in a study of blood T cells in healthy people across ages. TCRdb recomputed calls from the 5' RACE reads with MiXCR, one row per CDR3 protein. The data contain some 790,000 distinct CDR3 sequences, 25% to 35% of them singletons. The sample consisted of blood. The source of these receptors is an elderly woman in good health. Both conserved end residues are part of each CDR3. D genes are given only for firm matches. The listing skips clone size in some rows; elsewhere it reads once, few, many or a size class.

TRBV11-3,TRBJ2-4,few,NA,TGTGCCAGCAGCCCAGGACACCTACTAGCCAAAAACATTCAGTACTTC,CASSPGHLLAKNIQYF
TRBV7-9,TRBJ2-2,NA,TRBD1,TGTGCCAGCAGCTCCCAGGGGGCCGACACCGGGGAGCTGTTTTTT,CASSSQGADTGELFF
TRBV7-2,TRBJ2-3,NA,TRBD2,TGTGCCAGCAGCCGCGAGACGGGGGGAGGGGGCACAGATACGCAGTATTTT,CASSRETGGGGTDTQYF
TRBV20-1,TRBJ1-2,few,NA,TGCAGTGCTAGAGTTGATCTGGGTAACTATGGCTACACCTTC,CSARVDLGNYGYTF
TRBV4-1,TRBJ2-1,NA,NA,TGCGCCAGCAGCCAAGCCTTGGGCAGAAATTACAGTGAGCAGTTCTTC,CASSQALGRNYSEQFF
TRBV27,TRBJ2-1,NA,NA,TGTGCCAGCAGTCTTCGGTTCTTC,CASSLRFF
TRBV28,TRBJ2-7,once,NA,TGTGCCAGCAGTTTGCAATTGGGCGAGCAGTACTTC,CASSLQLGEQYF
TRBV28,TRBJ2-3,many,NA,TGTGCCAGCAGTACCGGGACTTCTAGCACAGATACGCAGTATTTT,CASSTGTSSTDTQYF
TRBV14,TRBJ2-3,many,NA,TGTGCCAGCAGCCAAGGACCAGATACGCAGTATTTT,CASSQGPDTQYF
TRBV27,TRBJ2-7,NA,TRBD1,TGTGCCAGCAGAAAGACAGGGTCCCCCTCCTACGAGCAGTACTTC,CASRKTGSPSYEQYF
TRBV25-1,TRBJ1-2,many,TRBD1,TGTGCCAGCAGTGGGCAGGGGGGTGGCTACACCTTC,CASSGQGGGYTF
TRBV29-1,TRBJ2-5,many,TRBD1,TGCAGCGCAACCCAAGGGGGCTACGGGACCCAGTACTTC,CSATQGGYGTQYF
TRBV10-3,TRBJ1-2,many,NA,TGTGCCATCAGCCCGACCGGTAACTATGGCTACACCTTC,CAISPTGNYGYTF
TRBV18,TRBJ1-5,NA,TRBD1,TGTGCCAGCTCAATTGGACAGGGAGCAGGCCAGCCCCAGCATTTT,CASSIGQGAGQPQHF
TRBV6-2/TRBV6-3,TRBJ2-3,many,TRBD1,TGTGCCAGCAGAGAGCAGGGGGCTGATACGCAGTATTTT,CASREQGADTQYF
TRBV3-1,TRBJ2-3,few,NA,TGTGCCAGCAGCCAAAGTAGGGGACGTCAAGATACGCAGTATTTT,CASSQSRGRQDTQYF
TRBV2,TRBJ1-2,many,NA,TGTGCCAGCAATGAAGACAGGCCACCTTCAAACTATGGCTACACCTTC,CASNEDRPPSNYGYTF
TRBV29-1,TRBJ2-7,NA,TRBD1,TGCGGCGTTGGAGGGACAGGGGACTACGAGCAGTACTTC,CGVGGTGDYEQYF